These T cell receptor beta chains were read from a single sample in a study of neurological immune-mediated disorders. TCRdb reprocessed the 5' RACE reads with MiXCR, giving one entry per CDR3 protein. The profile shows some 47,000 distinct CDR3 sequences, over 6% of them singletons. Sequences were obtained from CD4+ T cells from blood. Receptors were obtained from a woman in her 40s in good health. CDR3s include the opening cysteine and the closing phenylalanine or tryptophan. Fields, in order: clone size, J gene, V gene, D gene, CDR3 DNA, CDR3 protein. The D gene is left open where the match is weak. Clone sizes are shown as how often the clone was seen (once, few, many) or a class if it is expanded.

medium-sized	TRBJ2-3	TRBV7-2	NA	TGTGCCAGCAGCTTCCGGTCCAATACGCAGTATTTT	CASSFRSNTQYF
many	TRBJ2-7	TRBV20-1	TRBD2	TGCAGTGCCGCTAGCGGGAGAGGCTACGAGCAGTACTTC	CSAASGRGYEQYF
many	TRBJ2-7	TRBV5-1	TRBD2	TGCGCCAGCAGCTTGGGGACTAGCGGGAGCGACGAGCAGTACTTC	CASSLGTSGSDEQYF
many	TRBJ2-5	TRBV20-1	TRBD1	TGCAGTGCTAGAGGGGCCGGGACAGGGGGCCTGAGGGAGACCCAGTACTTC	CSARGAGTGGLRETQYF
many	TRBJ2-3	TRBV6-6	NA	TGTGCCAGCAGTTCCTCGGGCAGGGATACGCAGTATTTT	CASSSSGRDTQYF
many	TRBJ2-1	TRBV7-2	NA	TGTGCCAGCAGCTTAGGTCGGTACAATGAGCAGTTCTTC	CASSLGRYNEQFF
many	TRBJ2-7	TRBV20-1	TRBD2	TGCAGTGCCCCCGGGACTACTAACGAGCAGTACTTC	CSAPGTTNEQYF
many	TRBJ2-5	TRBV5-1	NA	TGCGCCAGCAGGCCCGGGCGGGGGCTCGAGACCCAGTACTTC	CASRPGRGLETQYF
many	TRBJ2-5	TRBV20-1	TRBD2	TGCAGTGCAAGGACTAGCGGGAGGGTCCAGGACCAGTACTTC	CSARTSGRVQDQYF
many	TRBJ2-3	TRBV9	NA	TGTGCCAGCAGCGTAGGGGTCACAGATACGCAGTATTTT	CASSVGVTDTQYF
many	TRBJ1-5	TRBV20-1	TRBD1	TGCAGTGCTAGCCCTGACAGGGATCAGCCCCAGCATTTT	CSASPDRDQPQHF
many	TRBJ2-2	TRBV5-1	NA	TGCGCCAGCAGACCCGGGGAGAGAAGCACCGGGGAGCTGTTTTTT	CASRPGERSTGELFF
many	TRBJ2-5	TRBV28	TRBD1	TGTGCCAGCAGTACTCCGGGACAGCAAGAGACCCAGTACTTC	CASSTPGQQETQYF
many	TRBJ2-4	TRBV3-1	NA	TGTGCCAGCAGCCAAAGCGGACTAGCCAAAAACATTCAGTACTTC	CASSQSGLAKNIQYF
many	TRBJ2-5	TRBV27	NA	TGTGCCAGCAGTTTAGTTGGGCATGGGGAGACCCAGTACTTC	CASSLVGHGETQYF
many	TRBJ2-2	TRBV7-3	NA	TGTGCCAGCAGCTGGCTGGGCGCGAACACCGGGGAGCTGTTTTTT	CASSWLGANTGELFF
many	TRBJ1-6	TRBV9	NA	TGTGCCAGCAGCGTAGCTTCGGGGGTGAATTCACCCCTCCACTTT	CASSVASGVNSPLHF
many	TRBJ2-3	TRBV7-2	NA	TGTGCCAGCAGCTCCGAGGCCACAGATACGCAGTATTTT	CASSSEATDTQYF
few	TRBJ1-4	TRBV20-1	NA	TGCAGTGCTAGAGATCCGGCGGTAACTAATGAAAAACTGTTTTTT	CSARDPAVTNEKLFF
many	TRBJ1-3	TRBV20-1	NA	TGCAGTGCTAGAGGGGAAGATGGGGGTGCAGGAAACACCATATATTTT	CSARGEDGGAGNTIYF
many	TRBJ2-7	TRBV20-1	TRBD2	TGCAGTGCTAGAGATCCTACTAGCGCGGCATACGAGCAGTACTTC	CSARDPTSAAYEQYF
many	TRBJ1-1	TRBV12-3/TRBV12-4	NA	TGTGCCAGCAGTCATAGAACAGTGAACACTGAAGCTTTCTTT	CASSHRTVNTEAFF
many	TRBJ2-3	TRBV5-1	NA	TGCGCCAGCAGCTTGGACGTGGGAGAGGCAGATACGCAGTATTTT	CASSLDVGEADTQYF
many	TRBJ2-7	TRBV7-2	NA	TGTGCCAGCAGCTTAAGAGGCGGGACGGGGCAGTACTTC	CASSLRGGTGQYF
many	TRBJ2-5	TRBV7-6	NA	TGTGCCAGCAGCGGGGGGAGGGGGCTGAAGACCCAGTACTTC	CASSGGRGLKTQYF
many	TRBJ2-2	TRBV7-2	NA	TGTGCCAGCAGCTTCCGCGTGACTATTAACGGGGAGCTGTTTTTT	CASSFRVTINGELFF
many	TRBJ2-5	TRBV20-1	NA	TGCAGTGCCGGAACCACAGGAAAGCAAGAGACCCAGTACTTC	CSAGTTGKQETQYF
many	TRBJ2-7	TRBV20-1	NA	TGCAGTGCTAGAGTAGCCGGGACTGCGGGGGAGCAGTACTTC	CSARVAGTAGEQYF
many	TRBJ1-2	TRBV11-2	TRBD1	TGTGCCAGCAGACCGACAGGGGTCGTCAACTATGGCTACACCTTC	CASRPTGVVNYGYTF
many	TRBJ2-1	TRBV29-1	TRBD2	TGCAGCGTTTCCAGCGGGAGAGCCAATGAGCAGTTCTTC	CSVSSGRANEQFF
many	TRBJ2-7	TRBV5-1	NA	TGCGCCAGCAGCTCCGGGGGCGGGCACTCCTACGAGCAGTACTTC	CASSSGGGHSYEQYF
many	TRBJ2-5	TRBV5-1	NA	TGCGCCAGCAGCGGCTCGGAGACCCAGTACTTC	CASSGSETQYF
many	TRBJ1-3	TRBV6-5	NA	TGTGCCAGCAGCCTTACCCTAGTCTCTGGAAACACCATATATTTT	CASSLTLVSGNTIYF
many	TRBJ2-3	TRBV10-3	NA	TGTGCCATCAGTGAGTCAAGGAGTACGCAGTATTTT	CAISESRSTQYF
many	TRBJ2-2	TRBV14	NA	TGTGCCAGCAGCCAAGAACTAACCGGGGAGCTGTTTTTT	CASSQELTGELFF
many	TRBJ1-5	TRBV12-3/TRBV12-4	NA	TGTGCCAGCAGTTTACGTGTGGGAGGGGATCAGCCCCAGCATTTT	CASSLRVGGDQPQHF
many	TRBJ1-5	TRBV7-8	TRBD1	TGTGCCAGCAGCTTACAGGGGGCCCTGACAAGATTTCAGCCCCAGCATTTT	CASSLQGALTRFQPQHF
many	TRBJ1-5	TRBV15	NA	TGTGCCACCAGCAGAGACCATCAGCCCCAGCATTTT	CATSRDHQPQHF
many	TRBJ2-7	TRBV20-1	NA	TGCAGTGCTGAGTCGCTCCAATACGAGCAGTACTTC	CSAESLQYEQYF